The entry below describes one T cell receptor beta chain. The data were obtained in a study of blood T cell repertoires in COVID-19. The CDR3 has 14 amino acids. Per the germline V gene, CDR1 is SGHRS and CDR2 is YFSETQ. The trim removed 0 bases at V and 7 bases at J, leaving 4 bases unmatched. TCRdb's table, derived via immunoSEQ multiplex PCR, lists solely in-frame clones and lacks some. Of about 130,000 clones listed, approximately 86% are singletons. This chain joins TRBV5-1 and TRBJ2-1; TRBD1 agrees at 7 bases. The specimen sequenced was peripheral blood. This receptor was identified in a woman aged 70-85 years with COVID-19, enrolled during active disease. CDR3: CASSLDRGRNEQFF. Written as DNA, the CDR3 is TGCGCCAGCAGCTTGGACAGGGGAAGGAATGAGCAGTTCTTC.